This is a list of T cell receptor beta chains from one sample in a study of blood T cell repertoires in COVID-19. Some clones are missing from TCRdb's copy, which holds only in-frame ones; the method was immunoSEQ multiplex PCR. The repertoire holds around 100,000 clones, with approximately 83% as singletons. Sequencing was performed on peripheral blood. These receptors were obtained from a woman older than 75 with active or convalescent COVID-19. CDR3s include the opening cysteine and the closing phenylalanine or tryptophan. Each record gives: D gene, clone size, V gene, J gene, CDR3 protein, CDR3 DNA. A D gene is named only where the DNA matches it firmly. Clone size is given for some rows only: seen once, a few or many times, or a class if the clone is expanded.

>TRBD2|.|TRBV4-1|TRBJ2-3
CASHAVGRGSTQYF
TGCGCCAGCCATGCAGTAGGCCGCGGGAGTACGCAGTATTTT
>TRBD1|.|TRBV2|TRBJ1-2
CASSEGGQLYGYTF
TGTGCCAGCAGTGAAGGGGGACAGCTCTATGGCTACACCTTC
>.|.|TRBV7-2|TRBJ1-1
CASSVTDRNTEAFF
TGTGCCAGCAGCGTAACGGACAGAAACACTGAAGCTTTCTTT
>TRBD1|.|TRBV6-5|TRBJ2-3
CASSSRQGGTDTQYF
TGTGCCAGCAGTTCCAGACAGGGAGGCACAGATACGCAGTATTTT
>.|.|TRBV7-3|TRBJ2-1
CASSSLDSRLTNEQFF
TGTGCCAGCAGCTCGCTAGACAGTCGCCTTACTAATGAGCAGTTCTTC
>TRBD1|few|TRBV13|TRBJ2-2
CASTSGTGKFGELFF
TGTGCCAGTACTTCCGGGACAGGGAAATTCGGGGAGCTGTTTTTT
>.|.|TRBV3-1/TRBV3-2|TRBJ2-4
CASSQIENAKNIQYF
TGTGCCAGCAGCCAGATCGAGAATGCCAAAAACATTCAGTACTTC
>.|.|TRBV24-1|TRBJ1-5
CATSDPGKDNQPQHF
TGTGCCACCAGTGACCCAGGGAAGGACAATCAGCCCCAGCATTTT
>TRBD1|few|TRBV19|TRBJ1-1
CASRDRGMNTEAFF
TGTGCCAGCCGGGACAGGGGGATGAACACTGAAGCTTTCTTT
>.|.|TRBV6-5|TRBJ1-2
CASSYSAPGSYGYTF
TGTGCCAGCAGTTACTCGGCCCCCGGGAGCTATGGCTACACCTTC
>.|.|TRBV30|TRBJ1-2
CAWSSLRGGGYTF
TGTGCCTGGAGTAGTCTGAGGGGGGGAGGCTACACCTTC
>TRBD1|once|TRBV5-5|TRBJ2-5
CASSSRQGEETQYF
TGTGCCAGCAGCTCCCGACAGGGGGAGGAGACCCAGTACTTC
>.|.|TRBV10-3|TRBJ1-4
CAISTEGATNEKLFF
TGTGCCATCAGCACCGAGGGGGCAACTAATGAAAAACTGTTTTTT
>.|once|TRBV6-5|TRBJ1-1
CASRNLRETEAFF
TGTGCCAGCAGGAACTTAAGGGAGACTGAAGCTTTCTTT
>.|once|TRBV9|TRBJ2-1
CASSVGLARDNEQFF
TGTGCCAGCAGCGTAGGCCTAGCGAGAGACAATGAGCAGTTCTTC
>.|.|TRBV11-3|TRBJ2-2
CASSPAGLGDTGELFF
TGTGCCAGCAGCCCTGCTGGTCTAGGAGACACCGGGGAGCTGTTTTTT
>.|.|TRBV10-3|TRBJ1-4
CAISEGAEANEKLFF
TGTGCCATCAGTGAGGGGGCAGAGGCTAATGAAAAACTGTTTTTT
>.|.|TRBV5-6|TRBJ2-7
CASSLWAGFSYEQYF
TGTGCCAGCAGCTTATGGGCGGGGTTCTCCTACGAGCAGTACTTC
>.|.|TRBV7-9|TRBJ1-5
CASSLTGQQPQHF
TGTGCCAGCAGCTTAACAGGGCAGCAGCCCCAGCATTTT
>.|.|TRBV7-3|TRBJ2-5
CASSSTSLGETQYF
TGTGCCAGCAGCTCGACTAGTTTAGGAGAGACCCAGTACTTC
>.|.|TRBV6-6|TRBJ1-2
CASSYEQGYGYTF
TGTGCCAGCAGTTACGAACAGGGCTATGGCTACACCTTC
>.|.|TRBV15|TRBJ1-1
CATSPAGNVNTEAFF
TGTGCCACCAGCCCCGCAGGGAATGTGAACACTGAAGCTTTCTTT
>TRBD1|.|TRBV11-2|TRBJ1-1
CASSEQGGSSNTEAFF
TGTGCCAGCAGTGAACAGGGGGGCAGTTCGAACACTGAAGCTTTCTTT
>.|.|TRBV28|TRBJ1-2
CASSYTVNYGYTF
TGTGCCAGCAGTTACACAGTTAACTATGGCTACACCTTC
>.|.|TRBV6-2/TRBV6-3|TRBJ2-7
CASSRPGWRRSFYEQYF
TGTGCCAGCAGTCGCCCAGGGTGGCGTCGGTCTTTCTACGAGCAGTACTTC
>.|.|TRBV27|TRBJ1-5
CASSPKMGLWYNQPQHF
TGTGCCAGCAGCCCGAAGATGGGGCTCTGGTATAATCAGCCCCAGCATTTT
>.|.|TRBV28|TRBJ1-6
CASTQGSRNSPLHF
TGTGCCAGCACCCAGGGTTCAAGGAATTCACCCCTCCACTTT
>TRBD1|.|TRBV29-1|TRBJ1-1
CSVEERDRVNTEAFF
TGCAGCGTCGAAGAACGGGACAGAGTTAACACTGAAGCTTTCTTT
>.|.|TRBV18|TRBJ1-4
CASSRQTETTNEKLFF
TGTGCCAGCTCCCGACAGACGGAGACAACTAATGAAAAACTGTTTTTT
>.|.|TRBV15|TRBJ1-5
CATSRVRNQPQHF
TGTGCCACCAGCAGAGTCAGGAATCAGCCCCAGCATTTT
>TRBD2|.|TRBV28|TRBJ2-1
CASTLGGRGVEQFF
TGTGCCAGCACCCTAGGCGGGAGGGGAGTTGAGCAGTTCTTC
>TRBD1|.|TRBV10-3|TRBJ1-1
CAIGAGGLNTEAFF
TGTGCCATCGGAGCAGGGGGTTTGAACACTGAAGCTTTCTTT
>.|.|TRBV27|TRBJ1-2
CASSRSGKTGGYTF
TGTGCCAGCAGTCGATCGGGAAAAACGGGGGGCTACACCTTC
>TRBD1|.|TRBV5-4|TRBJ1-2
CASSSDRVRGYTF
TGTGCCAGCAGCTCCGACAGGGTCCGGGGCTACACCTTC